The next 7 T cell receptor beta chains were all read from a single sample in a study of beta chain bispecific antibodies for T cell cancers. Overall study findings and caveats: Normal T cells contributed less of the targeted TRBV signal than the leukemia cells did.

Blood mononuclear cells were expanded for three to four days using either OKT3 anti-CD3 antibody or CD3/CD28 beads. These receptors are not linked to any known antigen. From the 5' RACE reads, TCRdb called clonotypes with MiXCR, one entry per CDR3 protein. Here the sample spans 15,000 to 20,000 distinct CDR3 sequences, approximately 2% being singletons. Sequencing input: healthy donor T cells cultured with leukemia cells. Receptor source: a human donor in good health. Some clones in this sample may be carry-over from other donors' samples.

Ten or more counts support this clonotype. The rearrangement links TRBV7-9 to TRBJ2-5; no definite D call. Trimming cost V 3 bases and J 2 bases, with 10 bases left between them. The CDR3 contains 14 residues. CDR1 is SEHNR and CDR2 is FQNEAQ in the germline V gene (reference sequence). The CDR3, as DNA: TGTGCCAGCAGCTTTGTTTTGGGACAAGAGACCCAGTACTTC. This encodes CASSFVLGQETQYF.

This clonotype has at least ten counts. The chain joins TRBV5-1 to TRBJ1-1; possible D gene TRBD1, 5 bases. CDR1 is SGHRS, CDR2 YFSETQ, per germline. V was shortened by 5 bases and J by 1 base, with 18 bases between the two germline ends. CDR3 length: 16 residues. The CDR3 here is CASRPGTYGRNTEAFF. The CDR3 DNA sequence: TGCGCCAGCAGGCCCGGGACCTACGGTAGGAACACTGAAGCTTTCTTT.

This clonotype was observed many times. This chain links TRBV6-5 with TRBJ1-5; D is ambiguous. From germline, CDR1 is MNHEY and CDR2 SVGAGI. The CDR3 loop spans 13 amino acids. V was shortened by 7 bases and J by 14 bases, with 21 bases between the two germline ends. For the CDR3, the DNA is TGTGCCAGCAAACAAAAGGAGGGTCAGTTCGAGCATTTT. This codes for CASKQKEGQFEHF.

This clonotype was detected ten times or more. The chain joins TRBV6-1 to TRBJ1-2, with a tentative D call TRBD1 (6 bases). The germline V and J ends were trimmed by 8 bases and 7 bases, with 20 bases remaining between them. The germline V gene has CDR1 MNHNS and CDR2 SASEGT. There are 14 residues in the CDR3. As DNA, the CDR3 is TGTGCCAGCGGGAACGGAGAGAGGGGGAGTGGCTACACCTTC. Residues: CASGNGERGSGYTF.

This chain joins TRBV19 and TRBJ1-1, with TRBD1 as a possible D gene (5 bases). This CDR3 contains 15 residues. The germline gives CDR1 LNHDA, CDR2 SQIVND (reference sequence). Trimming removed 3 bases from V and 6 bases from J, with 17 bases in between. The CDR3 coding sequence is TGTGCCAGTAGTATGGCGGCGGGGGGTACCTCTGAAGCTTTCTTT. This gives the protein CASSMAAGGTSEAFF.

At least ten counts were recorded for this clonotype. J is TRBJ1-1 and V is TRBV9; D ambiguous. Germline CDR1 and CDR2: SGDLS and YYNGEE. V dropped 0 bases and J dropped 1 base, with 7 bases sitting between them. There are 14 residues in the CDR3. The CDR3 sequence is CASSVAGRNTEAFF. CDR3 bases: TGTGCCAGCAGCGTAGCGGGCAGGAACACTGAAGCTTTCTTT.

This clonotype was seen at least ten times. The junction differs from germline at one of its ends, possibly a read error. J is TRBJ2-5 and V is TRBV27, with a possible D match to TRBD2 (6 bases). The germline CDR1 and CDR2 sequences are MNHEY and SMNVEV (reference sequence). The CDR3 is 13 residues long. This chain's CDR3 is CASSPTSQGTQYF. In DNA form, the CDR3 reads TGTGCCAGCAGCCCGACTAGTCAAGGGACCCAGTACTTC.